This T cell receptor beta chain was sequenced for a study of T cell changes during pregnancy in multiple sclerosis. Per germline, CDR1 SGHTA and CDR2 FQGNSA. V dropped 6 bases and J dropped 6 bases, with 12 bases sitting between them. The length of the CDR3 is 13 residues. Using immunoSEQ multiplex PCR, the repertoire was profiled, and TCRdb retains in-frame clones only, with some absent. The sample shows some 100,000 clones, around 94% of them seen only once. This TCR was sampled from a female donor with multiple sclerosis, enrolled in a pregnancy study. The chain has TRBV7-2 and TRBJ2-1, with D tentatively TRBD2 (6 bases). This sample comprised peripheral blood, obtained in the second trimester of pregnancy. The CDR3 here is CASRLRGVNEQFF. DNA of the CDR3: TGTGCCAGCAGATTGCGGGGAGTCAATGAGCAGTTCTTC.